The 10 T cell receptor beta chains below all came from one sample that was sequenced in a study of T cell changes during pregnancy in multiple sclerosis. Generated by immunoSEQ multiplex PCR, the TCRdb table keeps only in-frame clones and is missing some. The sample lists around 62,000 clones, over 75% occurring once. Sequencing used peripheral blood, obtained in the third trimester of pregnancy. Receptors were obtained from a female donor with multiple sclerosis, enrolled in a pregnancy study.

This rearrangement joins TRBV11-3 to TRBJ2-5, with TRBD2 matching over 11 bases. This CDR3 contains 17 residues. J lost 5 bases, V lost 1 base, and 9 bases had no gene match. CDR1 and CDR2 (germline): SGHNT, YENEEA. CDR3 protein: CASSLGATSGTGETQYF. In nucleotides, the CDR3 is TGTGCCAGCAGCTTAGGCGCGACTAGCGGGACAGGGGAGACCCAGTACTTC.

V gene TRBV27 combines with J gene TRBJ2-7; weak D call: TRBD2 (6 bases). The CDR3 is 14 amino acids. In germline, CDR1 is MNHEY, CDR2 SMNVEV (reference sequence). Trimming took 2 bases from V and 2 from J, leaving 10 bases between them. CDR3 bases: TGTGCCAGCAGTTTAGGGACTCGCACCTACGAGCAGTACTTC. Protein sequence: CASSLGTRTYEQYF.

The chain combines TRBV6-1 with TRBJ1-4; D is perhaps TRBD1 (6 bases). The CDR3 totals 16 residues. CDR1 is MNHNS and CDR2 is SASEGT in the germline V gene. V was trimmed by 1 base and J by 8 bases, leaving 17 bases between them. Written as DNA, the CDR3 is TGTGCCAGCAGTGAAGAGGGGGGGCAGGGCAACGAAAAACTGTTTTTT. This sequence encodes CASSEEGGQGNEKLFF.

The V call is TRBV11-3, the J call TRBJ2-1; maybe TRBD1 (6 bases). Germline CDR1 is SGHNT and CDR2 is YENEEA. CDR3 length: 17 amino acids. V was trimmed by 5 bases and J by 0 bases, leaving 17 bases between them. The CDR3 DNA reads TGTGCCAGCAGCCCAACAGGGATCGACAGCTCCTACAATGAGCAGTTCTTC. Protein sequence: CASSPTGIDSSYNEQFF.

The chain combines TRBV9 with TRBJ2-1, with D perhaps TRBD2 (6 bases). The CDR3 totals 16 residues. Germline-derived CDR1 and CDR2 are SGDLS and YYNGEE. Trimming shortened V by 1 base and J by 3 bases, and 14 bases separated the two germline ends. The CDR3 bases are TGTGCCAGCAGCGTAAGTGTCGGGGGTCACTACAATGAGCAGTTCTTC. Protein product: CASSVSVGGHYNEQFF.

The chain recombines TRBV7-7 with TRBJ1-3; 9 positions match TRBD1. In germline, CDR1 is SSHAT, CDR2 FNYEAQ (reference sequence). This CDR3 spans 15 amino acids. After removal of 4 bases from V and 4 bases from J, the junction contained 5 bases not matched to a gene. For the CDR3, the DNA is TGTGCCAGCAGCTCCGGGACAGGGAGCGGAAACACCATATATTTT. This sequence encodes CASSSGTGSGNTIYF.

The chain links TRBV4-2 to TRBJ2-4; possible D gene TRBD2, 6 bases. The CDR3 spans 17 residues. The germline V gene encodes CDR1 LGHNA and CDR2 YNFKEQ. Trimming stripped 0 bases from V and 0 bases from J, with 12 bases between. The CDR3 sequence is CASSQDRRGLAKNIQYF. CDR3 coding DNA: TGTGCCAGCAGCCAAGATCGGAGGGGACTAGCCAAAAACATTCAGTACTTC.

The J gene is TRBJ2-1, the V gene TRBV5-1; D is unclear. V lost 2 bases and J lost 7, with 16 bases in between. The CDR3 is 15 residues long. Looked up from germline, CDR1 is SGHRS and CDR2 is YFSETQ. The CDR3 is CASSFTQTQRNEQFF. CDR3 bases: TGCGCCAGCAGCTTTACCCAGACCCAGAGGAATGAGCAGTTCTTC.

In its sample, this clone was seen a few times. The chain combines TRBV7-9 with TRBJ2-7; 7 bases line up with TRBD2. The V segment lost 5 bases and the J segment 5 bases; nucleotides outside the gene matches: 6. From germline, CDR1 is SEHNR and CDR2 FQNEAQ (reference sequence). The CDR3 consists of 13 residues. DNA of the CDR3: TGTGCCAGCAGCCTGATGCGGGAGAACGAGCAGTACTTC. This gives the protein CASSLMRENEQYF.

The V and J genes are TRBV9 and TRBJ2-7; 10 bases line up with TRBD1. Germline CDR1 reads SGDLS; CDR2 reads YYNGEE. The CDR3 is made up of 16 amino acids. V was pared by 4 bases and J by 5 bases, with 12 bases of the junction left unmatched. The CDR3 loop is CASSRSRGQGIHEQYF. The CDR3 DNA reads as TGTGCCAGCAGCCGCTCCCGGGGACAGGGGATTCACGAGCAGTACTTC.